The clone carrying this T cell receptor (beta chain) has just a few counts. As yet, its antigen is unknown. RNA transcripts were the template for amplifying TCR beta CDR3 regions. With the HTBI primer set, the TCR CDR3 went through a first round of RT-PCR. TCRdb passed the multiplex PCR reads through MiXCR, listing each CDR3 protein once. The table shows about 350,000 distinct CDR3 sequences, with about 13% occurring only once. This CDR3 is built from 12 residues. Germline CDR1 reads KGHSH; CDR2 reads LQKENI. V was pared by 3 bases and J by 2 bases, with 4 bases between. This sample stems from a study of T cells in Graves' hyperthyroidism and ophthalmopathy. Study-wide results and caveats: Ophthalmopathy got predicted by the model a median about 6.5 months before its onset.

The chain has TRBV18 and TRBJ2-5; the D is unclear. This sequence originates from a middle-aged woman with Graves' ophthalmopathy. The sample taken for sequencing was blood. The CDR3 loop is CASSPWQETQYF. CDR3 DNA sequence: TGTGCCAGCTCACCCTGGCAAGAGACCCAGTACTTC.